The 17 T cell receptor beta chains below were found in one sample sequenced in a study of CD8+ T cells in alopecia areata (dated by TCRdb to 2017 to 2018). Libraries were constructed by the immunoSEQ multiplex PCR assay. For TCR sequencing, RNA was extracted from every sample and reverse transcribed into cDNA to serve as template. TCRdb's version of the immuneACCESS table is confined to in-frame rearrangements and falls short of the full clone set. An unresolved V gene accounts for under half of the shortfall where checked; the remainder is of unknown origin. This sample includes about 270,000 clones, and none of them was observed just once. The top ten clonotypes cover 1.2% of the sample. Pooled mouse cutaneous lymph node cells were stained for CD4, CD8alpha, NKG2D, NKG2ACE and other markers, then sorted on a BD Influx. What was sequenced was CD4+ T cells sorted from a lymph node. The receptors derive from a C3H/HeJ mouse with alopecia areata. This strain of mice has MHC haplotype H2-k.

Worth noting for this clone: Gene names and germline match the mouse. The sequence runs out 4 residues before the end of the CDR3; the remainder is reconstructed from the germline J gene. V is TRBV13-1 and J is TRBJ2-2, with D maybe TRBD1 (5 bases). The CDR3 runs 13 residues. Trimming removed 2 bases at V and 6 bases at J, with 8 bases between. The germline V gene encodes CDR1 NSHNY and CDR2 SYGAGN. The CDR3 is CASSDRESGQLYF. The sequenced part of the CDR3 DNA is TGTGCCAGCAGTGACAGGGAGTCCGGG.

As for this clone: Any gene name here is a mouse gene name. The read comes to an end 4 residues before the CDR3 does, leaving the germline J gene to fill in the end. The sample holds other DNA sequences that translate to the same CDR3. This chain uses TRBV1 with TRBJ2-5; 7 bases map to TRBD1. The V gene's germline CDR1 is NSQYPW and CDR2 LRSPGD (reference sequence). The CDR3 is 14 amino acids. J was trimmed by 1 base and V by 3 bases; bases with no gene match: 1. The CDR3 sequence: CTCSATGDQDTQYF. Incomplete CDR3 DNA: TGCACCTGCAGTGCCACAGGGGACCAAGAC.

A few counts support this clone. Mouse gene names and germline throughout. From the germline J gene comes the end of the CDR3, since the read stops 4 residues before it. V is TRBV31 and J is TRBJ2-2; 7 positions agree with TRBD2. CDR3 size: 15 residues. Trimming cost V 0 bases and J 2 bases; bases outside gene matches: 3. The V gene's germline CDR1 is GKSSPN and CDR2 SITVG. CDR3 bases read: TGTGCCTGGAGTCTAGTCTGGGGGAACACCGGG. This encodes CAWSLVWGNTG. The full CDR3 protein is CAWSLVWGNTGQLYF.

This clone has just a few counts. All gene names here are mouse names. Sequencing ends 4 residues short of the CDR3 end; the germline J gene provides the rest. The chain uses TRBV5 and TRBJ1-2, with a weak D call TRBD1 (5 bases). Looked up from germline, CDR1 is LGHNA and CDR2 is YNLKQL (reference sequence). The CDR3 totals 15 residues. V lost 0 bases and J 3 bases, leaving 11 bases between the germline ends. The CDR3 loop reads CASSQEMGGYSDYTF. CDR3 bases read: TGTGCCAGCAGCCAAGAGATGGGGGGATACTCC.

Of note for this clone: All gene names here are mouse names. The read stops 4 residues short of the end of the CDR3; the missing end is completed from the germline J gene. Other DNA sequences within the sample encode an identical CDR3. The chain joins TRBV13-2 to TRBJ2-5; D perhaps matches TRBD1 (5 bases). Per the germline V gene, CDR1 is NNHNN and CDR2 is SYGAGS (reference sequence). The germline V and J ends were trimmed by 0 bases and 2 bases, with 7 bases remaining between them. The CDR3 has 14 residues. CDR3 region: CASGDATGQDTQYF. CDR3 DNA, as far as it was read: TGTGCCAGCGGTGATGCAACAGGCCAAGAC.

In this sample, this clone turned up a few times. Gene and germline names: mouse. The CDR3 end is not reached by the read, which stops 4 residues before it; the germline J gene fills it in. This same CDR3 is encoded by further DNA sequences in the sample. This chain links TRBV13-1 with TRBJ2-5; D is perhaps TRBD1 (5 bases). This CDR3 spans 13 amino acids. Germline V gene sequence: CDR1 NSHNY, CDR2 SYGAGN. The CDR3 spells CASSVQGKDTQYF. CDR3 DNA (partial): TGTGCCAGCAGTGTGCAGGGTAAAGAC.

Concerning this clone: Genes and germline come from the mouse. The read comes to an end 4 residues before the CDR3 does, leaving the germline J gene to fill in the end. Other DNA sequences in the sample encode the same CDR3. The V call is TRBV13-3, the J call TRBJ1-1, with D perhaps matching TRBD1 (5 bases). This CDR3 region has 13 residues. The V end lost 0 bases, the J end lost 4 bases, and 7 bases lay between the germline ends. The germline V gene encodes CDR1 NNHDY and CDR2 SYVADS. The CDR3 bases that were read are TGTGCCAGCAGTGATGAAGGGGTCACA. This sequence encodes CASSDEGVT. The whole CDR3 sequence is CASSDEGVTEVFF.

This clone was counted a few times. Gene names and germline match the mouse. The CDR3 goes on 4 residues after the read ends, and that part is filled in from the germline J gene. The chain combines TRBV5 with TRBJ2-1, with 8 nucleotides matching TRBD1. The CDR3 is 16 residues long. Germline values: CDR1 LGHNA, CDR2 YNLKQL (reference sequence). Germline trimming cut 4 bases from V and 2 bases from J; bases unmatched to any gene: 7. CDR3 amino acids: CASSPGRGPDYAEQFF. The DNA read from the CDR3 is TGTGCCAGCAGCCCCGGCAGGGGGCCTGACTATGCT.

Comment on this clone: Here the gene names and germline are mouse. From the germline J gene comes the end of the CDR3, since the read stops 4 residues before it. Distinct nucleotide sequences in the sample also encode this CDR3. The rearrangement joins TRBV14 to TRBJ2-5; 11 bases fit TRBD2. From germline, CDR1 is SGHDT and CDR2 FRDEAV. This CDR3 comprises 15 residues. CDR3 loop: CASSPGTGGKDTQYF. The sequenced part of the CDR3 DNA is TGTGCCAGCAGCCCCGGGACTGGGGGAAAAGAC.

Note on this clone: Each gene name is a mouse one. The sequence runs out 4 residues before the end of the CDR3; the remainder is reconstructed from the germline J gene. This CDR3 is also generated by other DNA sequences in the sample. The V and J genes are TRBV1 and TRBJ2-3, with D unresolved. The CDR3 runs to 13 residues. With 3 bases removed from V and 0 bases from J, the gap between germline ends came to 4 bases. CDR1 and CDR2 (germline): NSQYPW, LRSPGD (reference sequence). Partial CDR3 DNA: TGCACCTGCAGTGCCACTAGTGCAGAA. It yields the protein CTCSATSAE. The whole CDR3 protein is CTCSATSAETLYF. The full variable domain, with the rest looked up from reference TRBV1 and TRBJ2-3, is VTLLEQNPRWRLVPRGQAVNLRCILKNSQYPWMSWYQQDLQKQLQWLFTLRSPGDKEVKSLPGADYLATRVTDTELRLQVANMSQGRTLYCTCSATSAETLYFGSGTRLTVL.

This clone was found a few times. Each gene name is a mouse one. The read ends 4 residues early relative to the CDR3; the germline J gene fills the gap. The chain links TRBV19 to TRBJ2-7, with TRBD1 matching 9 bases. Looked up from germline, CDR1 is FNHDT and CDR2 is SITEND (reference sequence). This CDR3 contains 13 residues. CDR3 DNA (partial): TGTGCCAGCAGTCACGGGACAGGGAAT. Translating gives CASSHGTGN. The entire CDR3 protein reads CASSHGTGNEQYF. The whole variable domain, filled in from reference TRBV19 and TRBJ2-7, reads GGIITQTPKFLIGQEGQKLTLKCQQNFNHDTMYWYRQDSGKGLRLIYYSITENDLQKGDLSEGYDASREKKSSFSLTVTSAQKNEMAVFLCASSHGTGNEQYFGPGTRLTVL.

About this clone itself: The genes are named according to mouse. The read halts 4 residues ahead of the CDR3 end, with the missing end drawn from the germline J gene. The V gene is TRBV19, the J gene TRBJ2-2, with 7 bases lining up with TRBD1. Germline-derived CDR1 and CDR2 are FNHDT and SITEND (reference sequence). This CDR3 has 14 residues. V was pared by 9 bases and J by 0 bases, with 5 bases of the junction left unmatched. The CDR3 DNA, read in part, is TGTGCCACCCCGGGACAGACAAACACCGGG. Translating it yields CATPGQTNTG. The whole CDR3 region reads CATPGQTNTGQLYF. The full variable domain, with the rest looked up from reference TRBV19 and TRBJ2-2, is GGIITQTPKFLIGQEGQKLTLKCQQNFNHDTMYWYRQDSGKGLRLIYYSITENDLQKGDLSEGYDASREKKSSFSLTVTSAQKNEMAVFLCATPGQTNTGQLYFGEGSKLTVL.

A remark on this clone: Genes here carry mouse names. Read data end 4 residues before the CDR3 end; the end is taken from the germline J gene. The rearrangement joins TRBV19 to TRBJ1-1, with 9 bases identical to TRBD1. The CDR3 contains 15 residues. Germline assignment: CDR1 FNHDT and CDR2 SITEND (reference sequence). J lost 2 bases, V lost 3 bases, and 5 bases had no gene match. CDR3: CASSKPGQGNTEVFF. CDR3 DNA, as far as it was read: TGTGCCAGCAGTAAACCGGGACAGGGTAACACA. Based on the CDR3 plus reference TRBV19 and TRBJ1-1, the full variable domain is GGIITQTPKFLIGQEGQKLTLKCQQNFNHDTMYWYRQDSGKGLRLIYYSITENDLQKGDLSEGYDASREKKSSFSLTVTSAQKNEMAVFLCASSKPGQGNTEVFFGKGTRLTVV.

About this clone: Gene names are mouse gene names. The observed sequence ends 3 residues before the CDR3 terminus, with the missing tail filled in from the germline J gene. The chain uses TRBV1 and TRBJ1-6, with 9 nucleotides matching TRBD1. TRBJ1-6 belongs to the ORF category, with a function that is uncertain. This CDR3 region has 16 residues. In germline, CDR1 is NSQYPW, CDR2 LRSPGD (reference sequence). Losses at the gene ends were 0 bases for V and 7 bases for J; bases not matched to a gene: 4. The DNA read from the CDR3 is TGCACCTGCAGTGCAGATGGAGGGACAGGGAATTCGCCC. The encoded protein is CTCSADGGTGNSP. The entire CDR3 reads CTCSADGGTGNSPLYF.

Concerning this clone itself: Any gene name here is a mouse gene name. The read stops 4 residues short of the end of the CDR3; the missing end is completed from the germline J gene. This chain uses TRBV17 with TRBJ2-7, with 10 bases matching TRBD2. The CDR3 contains 15 residues. CDR1 is MNHDT and CDR2 is YYDKIL in the germline V gene. CDR3 protein: CASSRRGTGEYEQYF. Partial CDR3 DNA: TGTGCTAGCAGTAGACGCGGGACTGGGGAGTAT.

Turning to this clone: These gene names are mouse names. The DNA ends 4 residues before the CDR3 does, and the rest of the CDR3 is filled in from the germline J gene. The chain is built from TRBV13-2 and TRBJ2-5; 9 bases agree with TRBD2. CDR3 length equals 13 residues. CDR1 and CDR2 from the germline V gene are NNHNN and SYGAGS (reference sequence). The CDR3 is CASGGTGDDTQYF. Incomplete CDR3 DNA: TGTGCCAGCGGTGGGACTGGGGATGAC.

This clone was seen a few times. Gene names and germline refer to mouse. The read gets to within 4 residues of the CDR3 end, and the germline J gene fills in the rest. This chain connects TRBV13-3 to TRBJ2-3; the match to TRBD1 covers 7 bases. This CDR3 is built from 14 residues. Per germline, CDR1 NNHDY and CDR2 SYVADS. With 6 bases clipped from V and 0 bases from J, the junction kept 4 bases outside the gene matches. CDR3 DNA, as far as it was read: TGTGCCAGCACCGGGACAGCTAGTGCAGAA. Amino acids: CASTGTASAE. The whole CDR3 reads CASTGTASAETLYF.